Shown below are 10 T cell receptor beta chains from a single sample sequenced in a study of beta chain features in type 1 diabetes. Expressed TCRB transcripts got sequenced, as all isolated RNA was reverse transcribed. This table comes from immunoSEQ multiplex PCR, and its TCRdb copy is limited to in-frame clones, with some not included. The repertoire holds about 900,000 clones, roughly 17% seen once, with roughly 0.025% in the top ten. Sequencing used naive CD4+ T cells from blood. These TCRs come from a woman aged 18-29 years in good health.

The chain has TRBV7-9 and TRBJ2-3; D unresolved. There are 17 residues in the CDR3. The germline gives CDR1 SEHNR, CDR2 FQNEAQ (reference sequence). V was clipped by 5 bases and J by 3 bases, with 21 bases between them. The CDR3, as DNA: TGTGCCAGCAGCGCCCGCGAGTCCCGGTTGAGAACAGATACGCAGTATTTT. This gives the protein CASSARESRLRTDTQYF.

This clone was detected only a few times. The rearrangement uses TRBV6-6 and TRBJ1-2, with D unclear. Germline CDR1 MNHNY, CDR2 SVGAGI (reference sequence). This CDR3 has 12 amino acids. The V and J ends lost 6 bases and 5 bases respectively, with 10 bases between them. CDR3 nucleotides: TGTGCCAGCAGCTCCAGCGGATATGGCTACACCTTC. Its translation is CASSSSGYGYTF.

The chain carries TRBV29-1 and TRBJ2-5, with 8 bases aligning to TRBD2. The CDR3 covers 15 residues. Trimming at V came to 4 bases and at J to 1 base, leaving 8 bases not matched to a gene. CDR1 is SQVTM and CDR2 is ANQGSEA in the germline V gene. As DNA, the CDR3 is TGCAGCGTTGGAAGGGGACTAGTTTCCCAAGAGACCCAGTACTTC. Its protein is CSVGRGLVSQETQYF. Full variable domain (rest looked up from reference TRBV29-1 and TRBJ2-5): SAVISQKPSRDICQRGTSLTIQCQVDSQVTMMFWYRQQPGQSLTLIATANQGSEATYESGFVIDKFPISRPNLTFSTLTVSNMSPEDSSIYLCSVGRGLVSQETQYFGPGTRLLVL.

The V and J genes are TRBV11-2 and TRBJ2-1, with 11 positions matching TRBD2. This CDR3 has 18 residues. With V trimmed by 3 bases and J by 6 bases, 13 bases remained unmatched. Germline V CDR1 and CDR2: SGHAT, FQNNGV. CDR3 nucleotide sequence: TGTGCCAGCAGCTTTAGCGGGAGGGCCTATCGCGGCGCCAATGAGCAGTTCTTC. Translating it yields CASSFSGRAYRGANEQFF.

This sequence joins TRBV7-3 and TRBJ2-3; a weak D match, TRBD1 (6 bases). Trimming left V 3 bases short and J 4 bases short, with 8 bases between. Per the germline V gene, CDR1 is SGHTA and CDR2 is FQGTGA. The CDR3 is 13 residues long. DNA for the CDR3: TGTGCCAGCAGCTTGGGGGCGGCAGATACGCAGTATTTT. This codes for CASSLGAADTQYF. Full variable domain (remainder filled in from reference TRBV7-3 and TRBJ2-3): GAGVSQTPSNKVTEKGKYVELRCDPISGHTALYWYRQSLGQGPEFLIYFQGTGAADDSGLPNDRFFAVRPEGSVSTLKIQRTERGDSAVYLCASSLGAADTQYFGPGTRLTVL.

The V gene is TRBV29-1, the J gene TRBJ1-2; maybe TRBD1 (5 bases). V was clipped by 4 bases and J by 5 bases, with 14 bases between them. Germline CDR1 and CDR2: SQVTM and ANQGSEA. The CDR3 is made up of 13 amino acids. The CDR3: CSVGGPPGYGYTF. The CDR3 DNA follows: TGCAGCGTTGGGGGACCCCCCGGGTATGGCTACACCTTC.

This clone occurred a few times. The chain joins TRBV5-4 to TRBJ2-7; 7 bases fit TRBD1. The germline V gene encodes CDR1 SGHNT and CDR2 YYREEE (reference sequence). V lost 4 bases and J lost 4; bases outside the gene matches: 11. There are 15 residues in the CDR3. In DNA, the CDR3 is TGTGCCAGCAGCCAAGATTTAGGGACAGTTTACGAGCAGTACTTC. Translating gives CASSQDLGTVYEQYF.

For the CDR3, the DNA is TGTGCCAGTAGTCGACAGAGGAACACTGAAGCTTTCTTT. The encoded protein is CASSRQRNTEAFF. This chain joins TRBV19 and TRBJ1-1; the D gene is possibly TRBD1 (5 bases). Trimming removed 5 bases from V and 1 base from J, with 8 bases in between. The CDR3 spans 13 residues. Germline V CDR1 and CDR2: LNHDA, SQIVND (reference sequence).

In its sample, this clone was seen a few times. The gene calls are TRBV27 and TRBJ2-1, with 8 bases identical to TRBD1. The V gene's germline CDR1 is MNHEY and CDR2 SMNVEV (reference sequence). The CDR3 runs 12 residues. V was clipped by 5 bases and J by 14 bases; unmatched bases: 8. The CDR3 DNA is TGTGCCAGCAGTCCCCGACAGGGGTCTGAGTTCTTC. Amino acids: CASSPRQGSEFF.

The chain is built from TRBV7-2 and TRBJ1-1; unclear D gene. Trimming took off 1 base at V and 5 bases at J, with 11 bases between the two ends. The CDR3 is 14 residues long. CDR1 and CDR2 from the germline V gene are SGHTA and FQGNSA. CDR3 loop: CASSLGDVRTEAFF. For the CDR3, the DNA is TGTGCCAGCAGCTTAGGCGATGTCAGGACTGAAGCTTTCTTT.